The 16 T cell receptor beta chains presented below share a single source sample, sequenced in a study of persistence of HIV-infected CD4 T cells. The immunoSEQ assay was version 4, run in survey mode. Using immunoSEQ multiplex PCR, the repertoire was profiled, and TCRdb retains in-frame clones only, with some absent. The data contain 45,000 or so clones, 88% of them singletons. Their antigens remain unidentified. Cells were stimulated nonspecifically with anti-CD3/anti-CD28 magnetic beads. Sorting of responding CD4+ T cells relied on upregulated CD40 ligand together with CD69. Source: CD4+ T cells sorted from PBMCs after approximately 18-hour stimulation, taken from a patient who received antiretroviral therapy. The source is an adult woman with HIV who was CMV-seropositive.

The V gene is TRBV2, the J gene TRBJ1-2, with D possibly being TRBD1 (5 bases). The V and J ends lost 4 bases and 4 bases respectively, with 16 bases between them. The CDR3 totals 15 residues. The germline V gene encodes CDR1 SNHLY and CDR2 FYNNEI. The CDR3 DNA reads as TGTGCCAGCAGTGTCCTGGCCGAAAGGGGCTATGGCTACACCTTC. Encoded protein: CASSVLAERGYGYTF.

The chain joins TRBV10-3 to TRBJ1-6; TRBD1 is a possible D gene (6 bases). With 10 bases removed from V and 5 bases from J, the gap between germline ends came to 9 bases. The CDR3 covers 12 residues. CDR1 is ENHRY, CDR2 SYGVKD, per germline. This CDR3 reads CANRANNSPLHF. The CDR3 DNA sequence: TGTGCCAACAGGGCGAATAATTCACCCCTCCACTTT.

This clone was seen only a few times. The rearrangement uses TRBV4-2 and TRBJ1-1; 10 bases are shared with TRBD1. The CDR3 has 15 residues. The germline V gene encodes CDR1 LGHNA and CDR2 YNFKEQ. J gave up 4 bases and V 0 bases, and 2 bases lay outside the gene matches. CDR3 amino acids: CASSQEGQGSTEAFF. CDR3 nucleotide sequence: TGTGCCAGCAGCCAAGAGGGACAGGGGAGCACTGAAGCTTTCTTT.

The CDR3 is CASSMTKAGTDTQYF. The CDR3 DNA sequence: TGTGCCAGTAGTATGACCAAAGCGGGGACAGATACGCAGTATTTT. The rearrangement uses TRBV19 and TRBJ2-3, with 7 nucleotides matching TRBD2. The CDR3 is made up of 15 amino acids. The junction had 6 bases not matched to a gene; V was cut back by 3 bases and J by 3 bases. Germline-derived CDR1 and CDR2 are LNHDA and SQIVND (reference sequence).

This rearrangement joins TRBV7-2 to TRBJ2-5; unclear D gene. The V gene lost 1 base and the J gene lost 3 bases, with 12 bases spanning the gap. The CDR3 length is 15 residues. From germline, CDR1 is SGHTA and CDR2 FQGNSA. The CDR3 sequence is CASSLDRAAKETQYF. For the CDR3, the DNA is TGTGCCAGCAGCTTAGATCGAGCAGCCAAAGAGACCCAGTACTTC.

The chain recombines TRBV3-1 (or the pseudogene TRBV3-2) with TRBJ2-7; TRBD2 aligns across 7 bases. The germline V gene has CDR1 LGHDT and CDR2 YNNKEL (reference sequence). CDR3 size: 14 residues. J gave up 0 bases and V 4 bases, and 3 bases lay outside the gene matches. CDR3 sequence reads: CASSPGGSSYEQYV. CDR3 sequence (DNA): TGTGCCAGCAGCCCCGGGGGGAGCTCCTACGAGCAGTACGTC.

This rearrangement joins TRBV7-8 to TRBJ1-2, with 7 positions matching TRBD1. Germline V gene sequence: CDR1 SGHVS, CDR2 FQNEAQ. The length of the CDR3 is 17 residues. J lost 1 base, V lost 1 base, and 9 bases had no gene match. The CDR3 nucleotides read TGTGCCAGCAGCTTAGAGACAGGGACTCTGTTTAACTATGGCTACACCTTC. Translation gives CASSLETGTLFNYGYTF.

The chain links TRBV5-1 to TRBJ2-1, with D possibly TRBD1 on 8 matching bases. Trimming pared 4 bases from V and 7 bases from J, leaving 15 bases between. Germline CDR1 and CDR2: SGHRS and YFSETQ. This CDR3 region has 14 residues. DNA of the CDR3: TGCGCCAGCAGCATGGACAGGGAGGGGAATGAGCAGTTCTTC. Residues: CASSMDREGNEQFF. Together with reference TRBV5-1 and TRBJ2-1, the CDR3 gives the full variable domain: KAGVTQTPRYLIKTRGQQVTLSCSPISGHRSVSWYQQTPGQGLQFLFEYFSETQRNKGNFPGRFSGRQFSNSRSEMNVSTLELGDSALYLCASSMDREGNEQFFGPGTRLTVL.

This chain uses TRBV2 with TRBJ2-1; D is possibly TRBD1 or TRBD2 (5 bases each). V lost 6 bases to trimming and J lost 12 bases, with 12 bases between them. The CDR3 consists of 11 residues. Germline V gene data show CDR1 as SNHLY and CDR2 as FYNNEI. The CDR3 loop reads CASRGEKTQFF. The DNA for the CDR3 is TGTGCCAGCAGAGGGGAGAAGACGCAGTTCTTC.

The rearrangement joins TRBV10-1 to TRBJ1-2; no firm D call. Trimming stripped 5 bases from V and 4 bases from J, with 8 bases between. Germline assignment: CDR1 WNHNN and CDR2 SYGVQD (reference sequence). The CDR3 length is 12 residues. The CDR3 sequence is CASSNSVYGYTF. CDR3 sequence (DNA): TGCGCCAGCAGTAATTCAGTCTATGGCTACACCTTC.

The chain couples TRBV11-1 to TRBJ2-7; D might be TRBD2 (5 bases). The CDR3 loop spans 13 amino acids. Trimming cost V 6 bases and J 6 bases, with 15 bases left between them. Germline loops: CDR1 SGHAT, CDR2 FQDESV (reference sequence). Here the CDR3 reads CASSSLEGREQYV. In DNA, the CDR3 is TGTGCCAGCAGTTCCCTCGAGGGTCGCGAGCAGTACGTC.

The J gene is TRBJ1-5, the V gene TRBV7-8; 9 bases line up with TRBD1. Losses at the gene ends were 1 base for V and 7 bases for J; bases not matched to a gene: 5. The CDR3 extends over 15 amino acids. Germline V lookup: CDR1 SGHVS, CDR2 FQNEAQ. In nucleotides, the CDR3 is TGTGCCAGCAGCTTAGTACAGGGGGCAAGGCAGCCCCAGCATTTT. This translates into CASSLVQGARQPQHF.

This chain links TRBV7-2 with TRBJ1-5; TRBD1 matches at 7 bases. CDR1 SGHTA and CDR2 FQGNSA come from the germline V gene. The ends lost 5 bases at V and 7 bases at J; junction bases unmatched: 11. This CDR3 contains 15 residues. The CDR3 bases are TGTGCCAGCAGCCAGCGGACAGGCCCAAGGCAGCCCCAGCATTTT. The encoded protein is CASSQRTGPRQPQHF.

This clone was detected only a few times. The J gene is TRBJ2-3, the V gene TRBV11-3; D is ambiguous. There are 13 residues in the CDR3. Germline V gene sequence: CDR1 SGHNT, CDR2 YENEEA. The V gene lost 0 bases and the J gene lost 2 bases, with 3 bases spanning the gap. The CDR3 sequence is CASSLDNTDTQYF. The CDR3 nucleotides read TGTGCCAGCAGCTTAGATAACACAGATACGCAGTATTTT.

This clone was seen more than once but under ten times. The chain uses TRBV6-1 and TRBJ2-7, with a weak D call TRBD1 (5 bases). CDR1 MNHNS and CDR2 SASEGT come from the germline V gene. V was trimmed by 2 bases and J by 3 bases, leaving 5 bases between them. The CDR3 extends over 12 amino acids. The CDR3 protein is CASSEQGYEQYV. DNA of the CDR3: TGTGCCAGCAGTGAACAGGGCTACGAGCAGTACGTC.

J is TRBJ1-6 and V is TRBV6-4; D is unresolved. CDR1 is MRHNA and CDR2 is SNTAGT in the germline V gene. CDR3 length equals 17 residues. V lost 5 bases, J lost 0 bases, and 14 bases lay in between. CDR3 in amino acids: CASSPDGISSYNSPLHF. CDR3 nucleotide sequence: TGTGCCAGCAGTCCCGACGGGATCAGCTCCTATAATTCACCCCTCCACTTT.